These T cell receptor beta chains were read from a single sample in a study of T cell responses to AZD1222 COVID-19 vaccine. Data came from immunoSEQ multiplex PCR; TCRdb stores just in-frame clones and leaves some out. The sample yields 90,000 to 150,000 clones, around nine tenths seen once. The specimen comprised peripheral blood, sampled on day 0 of AZD1222 vaccination. Receptor source: an adult in good health. The CDR3 runs from the conserved cysteine through the conserved F or W. The order of the fields is J gene, V gene, clone size, D gene, CDR3 DNA, CDR3 protein. The D gene is left open where the match is weak. Only part of the rows carry a size: once, few, many, or a class if the clone is expanded.

J gene: TRBJ2-2; V gene: TRBV5-5; clone size: NA; D gene: TRBD1; CDR3 DNA: TGTGCCAGCAGCCCCTGGGACAGGGACTCCACCGGGGAGCTGTTTTTT; CDR3 protein: CASSPWDRDSTGELFF
J gene: TRBJ2-7; V gene: TRBV28; clone size: NA; D gene: TRBD1; CDR3 DNA: TGTGCCAGCAGCCCGGACAGGGGGTCCTACGAGCAGTACTTC; CDR3 protein: CASSPDRGSYEQYF
J gene: TRBJ1-1; V gene: TRBV27; clone size: NA; D gene: NA; CDR3 DNA: TGTGCCAGCAGTTCTGACAGGAGTGGTCAGAAAGCTTTCTTT; CDR3 protein: CASSSDRSGQKAFF
J gene: TRBJ1-1; V gene: TRBV28; clone size: NA; D gene: NA; CDR3 DNA: TGTGCCAGCAGCGAGGGCGACACTGAAGCTTTCTTT; CDR3 protein: CASSEGDTEAFF
J gene: TRBJ1-1; V gene: TRBV2; clone size: NA; D gene: NA; CDR3 DNA: TGTGCCAGCAGTGCGGTGAGGGAGCTTGAAGCTTTCTTT; CDR3 protein: CASSAVRELEAFF
J gene: TRBJ2-3; V gene: TRBV7-8; clone size: NA; D gene: NA; CDR3 DNA: TGTGCCAGCATCCATAGTTTGGGTTTCAGGGGAGATACGCAGTATTTT; CDR3 protein: CASIHSLGFRGDTQYF
J gene: TRBJ1-1; V gene: TRBV6-5; clone size: NA; D gene: NA; CDR3 DNA: TGTGCCAGCAGCCCCCGACAGAACACTGAAGCTTTCTTT; CDR3 protein: CASSPRQNTEAFF
J gene: TRBJ2-7; V gene: TRBV15; clone size: NA; D gene: NA; CDR3 DNA: TGTGCCACCAGCAGAGATTCCATAGGCGAGCAGTACTTC; CDR3 protein: CATSRDSIGEQYF
J gene: TRBJ2-2; V gene: TRBV6-6; clone size: NA; D gene: TRBD2; CDR3 DNA: TGTGCCAGCAGTCGGCTGGGGGGGACCGGGGAGCTGTTTTTT; CDR3 protein: CASSRLGGTGELFF
J gene: TRBJ1-1; V gene: TRBV11-2; clone size: NA; D gene: TRBD1; CDR3 DNA: TGTGCCAGCAGCCCACAGGGGGGAACTGAAGCTTTCTTT; CDR3 protein: CASSPQGGTEAFF
J gene: TRBJ2-7; V gene: TRBV11-1; clone size: NA; D gene: NA; CDR3 DNA: TGTGCCAGCAGCCTCGGGTACAGATCCTACGAGCAGTACTTC; CDR3 protein: CASSLGYRSYEQYF
J gene: TRBJ1-3; V gene: TRBV18; clone size: NA; D gene: NA; CDR3 DNA: TGTGCCAGCTCACTGGGGAGCTCTGGAAACACCATATATTTT; CDR3 protein: CASSLGSSGNTIYF
J gene: TRBJ2-7; V gene: TRBV28; clone size: NA; D gene: NA; CDR3 DNA: TGTGCCAGCAATAGCCTGGGGGGGCGCGAGCAGTACTTC; CDR3 protein: CASNSLGGREQYF
J gene: TRBJ1-3; V gene: TRBV5-1; clone size: once; D gene: NA; CDR3 DNA: TGCGCCAGCAGCTCTGACACCTACTCTGGAAACACCATATATTTT; CDR3 protein: CASSSDTYSGNTIYF
J gene: TRBJ2-7; V gene: TRBV7-9; clone size: NA; D gene: TRBD1; CDR3 DNA: TGTGCCAGCAGCTTTGACAGGGGGGCCTACGAGCAGTACTTC; CDR3 protein: CASSFDRGAYEQYF
J gene: TRBJ2-3; V gene: TRBV29-1; clone size: NA; D gene: NA; CDR3 DNA: TGCAGCATCCGACAGTCGGATACGCAGTATTTT; CDR3 protein: CSIRQSDTQYF
J gene: TRBJ2-1; V gene: TRBV28; clone size: NA; D gene: NA; CDR3 DNA: TGTGCCAGCAGTTCTACCGGCTACAATGAGCAGTTCTTC; CDR3 protein: CASSSTGYNEQFF